The 32 T cell receptor beta chains reported below all come from one sample, sequenced in a study of shared clonotypes between healthy human individuals. TCRdb's table, derived via immunoSEQ multiplex PCR, lists solely in-frame clones and lacks some. The sample consists of just over 2,000,000 clones, 95% of them appearing once. Sequences were obtained from naive CD4+ T cells sorted from blood. Subset of the sample: CD45RA+ positively selected. These receptors were obtained from a man in his late teens or twenties in good health.

J is TRBJ2-1 and V is TRBV20-1, with unresolved D. CDR3 length equals 11 residues. Trimming stripped 3 bases from V and 7 bases from J, with 7 bases between. Per germline, CDR1 DFQATT and CDR2 SNEGSKA (reference sequence). The CDR3 here is CSASMANEQFF. The CDR3 DNA reads TGCAGTGCTAGTATGGCTAATGAGCAGTTCTTC.

V usage is TRBV7-2 and J usage is TRBJ2-5; 13 bases agree with TRBD2. The CDR3 extends over 15 amino acids. Germline CDR1 is SGHTA and CDR2 is FQGNSA. With V trimmed by 5 bases and J by 6 bases, 6 bases remained unmatched. The CDR3 here is CASSTWTSGSQTQYF. CDR3 DNA sequence: TGTGCCAGCAGCACATGGACTAGCGGGAGCCAGACCCAGTACTTC.

The chain is built from TRBV5-1 and TRBJ2-3, with unresolved D. Trimming pared 4 bases from V and 2 bases from J, leaving 8 bases between. In germline, CDR1 is SGHRS, CDR2 YFSETQ. The CDR3 sequence is 13 residues long. CDR3: CASSHGNTDTQYF. DNA for the CDR3: TGCGCCAGCAGCCACGGAAACACAGATACGCAGTATTTT.

V and J are TRBV9 and TRBJ1-1; possibly TRBD1 for D (5 bases). The germline V and J ends were trimmed by 4 bases and 1 base, with 11 bases remaining between them. The CDR3 runs 14 residues. Germline CDR1 SGDLS, CDR2 YYNGEE. The CDR3 region is CASSRQGSNTEAFF. In DNA, the CDR3 is TGTGCCAGCAGCCGCCAGGGTTCGAACACTGAAGCTTTCTTT.

This chain uses TRBV4-2 with TRBJ2-2, with TRBD2 matching over 10 bases. The CDR3 has 17 amino acids. The germline V gene has CDR1 LGHNA and CDR2 YNFKEQ. The ends lost 0 bases at V and 4 bases at J; junction bases unmatched: 5. The CDR3 sequence: CASSQDGSGGSTGELFF. Here the CDR3 DNA reads TGTGCCAGCAGCCAAGACGGTAGCGGGGGGAGCACCGGGGAGCTGTTTTTT.

The J gene is TRBJ1-6, the V gene TRBV19, with no clear D. This CDR3 comprises 15 residues. CDR1 and CDR2 (germline): LNHDA, SQIVND (reference sequence). V dropped 3 bases and J dropped 7 bases, with 13 bases sitting between them. The CDR3 nucleotides are TGTGCCAGTAGTATGGGAGGGTTAGTCAATTCACCCCTCCACTTT. As protein: CASSMGGLVNSPLHF.

The chain has TRBV10-3 and TRBJ1-4; TRBD1 might be the D (5 bases). Germline V gene data show CDR1 as ENHRY and CDR2 as SYGVKD. V lost 2 bases, J lost 3 bases, and 10 bases lay in between. The CDR3 extends over 15 amino acids. Here the CDR3 DNA reads TGTGCCATCAGTGAGGGGGCGCTTTCTAATGAAAAACTGTTTTTT. It codes for CAISEGALSNEKLFF.

The genes are TRBV9 and TRBJ1-6; no clear D. The CDR3 covers 15 residues. Trimming left V 4 bases short and J 4 bases short, with 12 bases between. Germline CDR1 and CDR2: SGDLS and YYNGEE. The CDR3 reads CASSPPGLYNSPLHF. The DNA for the CDR3 is TGTGCCAGCAGCCCACCAGGTCTTTATAATTCACCCCTCCACTTT.

This rearrangement joins TRBV7-2 to TRBJ1-5; D uncertain. CDR1 SGHTA and CDR2 FQGNSA come from the germline V gene. The CDR3 extends over 15 amino acids. With 5 bases removed from V and 4 bases from J, the gap between germline ends came to 15 bases. CDR3 sequence: CASSHDPSGNQPQHF. In DNA, the CDR3 is TGTGCCAGCAGCCACGATCCCTCGGGGAATCAGCCCCAGCATTTT.

This rearrangement joins TRBV5-1 to TRBJ1-1; 9 bases line up with TRBD1. The CDR3 runs 15 residues. V shed 0 bases, J shed 4 bases, and the junction held 4 bases outside the gene matches. From germline, CDR1 is SGHRS and CDR2 YFSETQ. For the CDR3, the DNA is TGCGCCAGCAGCTTGGACGCGACAGGGGGCACTGAAGCTTTCTTT. Protein: CASSLDATGGTEAFF.

The chain has TRBV19 and TRBJ2-1, with D perhaps TRBD1 (6 bases). This CDR3 is built from 14 residues. Germline V gene data show CDR1 as LNHDA and CDR2 as SQIVND (reference sequence). V was shortened by 6 bases and J by 0 bases, with 9 bases between the two germline ends. Here the CDR3 DNA reads TGTGCCAGTAGACAGGGTCCCTCCTACAATGAGCAGTTCTTC. Translation gives CASRQGPSYNEQFF.

A single count supports this clone. This chain's CDR3 is CTSSRAPIRDPRGNTIYF. As DNA, the CDR3 is TGCACCAGCAGCCGTGCCCCGATCCGGGACCCCAGGGGAAACACCATATATTTT. The J gene is TRBJ1-3, the V gene TRBV1. TRBV1 is labeled a pseudogene. This CDR3 has 18 residues.

This chain joins TRBV10-3 and TRBJ2-3, with TRBD1 identical over 8 bases. V lost 9 bases to trimming and J lost 3 bases; unmatched junction nucleotides: 5. This CDR3 is 13 amino acids long. Germline CDR1 and CDR2: ENHRY and SYGVKD. In nucleotides, the CDR3 is TGTGCCATTGCGGACAGGGTTACAGATACGCAGTATTTT. Translating it yields CAIADRVTDTQYF.

The chain couples TRBV30 to TRBJ2-1; 8 nucleotides agree with TRBD2. The V segment lost 2 bases and the J segment 2 bases; nucleotides outside the gene matches: 11. The CDR3 has 17 amino acids. Per germline, CDR1 GTSNPN and CDR2 SVGIG (reference sequence). The CDR3 protein is CAWSQYWTSQTYNEQFF. In DNA form, the CDR3 reads TGTGCCTGGAGTCAGTACTGGACTAGCCAGACCTACAATGAGCAGTTCTTC.

Of note for this clone: This specimen includes other DNA sequences encoding the same CDR3. This CDR3 is CASSPGYEQYF. CDR3 sequence (DNA): TGTGCCAGCTCACCGGGGTACGAGCAGTACTTC. The chain combines TRBV18 with TRBJ2-7; D ambiguous. This CDR3 region has 11 residues. The germline CDR1 and CDR2 sequences are KGHSH and LQKENI. V shed 3 bases and J shed 4 bases, with 4 bases lying between them.

The chain uses TRBV6-5 and TRBJ1-6; TRBD1 matches 9 bases. The CDR3 extends over 14 amino acids. Losses at the gene ends were 6 bases for V and 6 bases for J; bases not matched to a gene: 3. CDR1 and CDR2 from the germline V gene are MNHEY and SVGAGI. CDR3 coding DNA: TGTGCCAGCAGAGCGGGACAGGGTAATTCACCCCTCCACTTT. It translates to CASRAGQGNSPLHF.

Details on this clone: This may be a read error: a much more frequent sequence differs by one nucleotide. The same CDR3 can be traced to other DNA sequences in this sample. This sequence joins TRBV4-3 and TRBJ1-2, with D possibly TRBD1 on 5 matching bases. Germline CDR1 and CDR2: LGHNA and YSLEER. Trimming pared 1 base from V and 2 bases from J, leaving 11 bases between. This CDR3 comprises 15 residues. The DNA for the CDR3 is TGCGCCAGCAGCCAAGGACCGGGGCCGAACTATGGCTACACCTTC. Its protein is CASSQGPGPNYGYTF.

The chain is built from TRBV7-9 and TRBJ2-2, with unresolved D. The V end was cut by 2 bases, the J end by 0 bases, with 13 bases between. This CDR3 is built from 17 residues. Germline values: CDR1 SEHNR, CDR2 FQNEAQ (reference sequence). The CDR3 region has the DNA TGTGCCAGCAGCTTATCTTTCGGACCCGCGAACACCGGGGAGCTGTTTTTT. This codes for CASSLSFGPANTGELFF.

The chain combines TRBV2 with TRBJ1-4, with 9 bases lining up with TRBD1. CDR3 length: 15 residues. Germline V gives CDR1 SNHLY, CDR2 FYNNEI. V trimming: 6 bases; J trimming: 2 bases; junction bases outside the gene matches: 4. CDR3 amino acids: CASRGQGYTNEKLFF. In DNA, the CDR3 is TGTGCCAGCAGGGGACAGGGTTACACTAATGAAAAACTGTTTTTT.

The chain links TRBV30 to TRBJ1-2; 8 bases line up with TRBD1. This CDR3 has 14 amino acids. Looked up from germline, CDR1 is GTSNPN and CDR2 is SVGIG (reference sequence). The V segment lost 1 base and the J segment 7 bases; nucleotides outside the gene matches: 8. The CDR3 here is CAWSGDRSNIGYTF. Here the CDR3 DNA reads TGTGCCTGGAGTGGGGACAGGTCAAATATTGGCTACACCTTC.

As regards this clone: This specimen includes other DNA sequences encoding the same CDR3. The rearrangement uses TRBV9 and TRBJ2-5; the match to TRBD2 covers 11 bases. V was pared by 0 bases and J by 5 bases, with 3 bases of the junction left unmatched. The CDR3 is made up of 15 amino acids. Germline V gene data show CDR1 as SGDLS and CDR2 as YYNGEE. CDR3 amino acids: CASSVGASGRETQYF. The CDR3 coding sequence is TGTGCCAGCAGCGTAGGGGCTAGCGGGAGGGAGACCCAGTACTTC.

The chain recombines TRBV5-4 with TRBJ1-2, with TRBD1 identical over 8 bases. The CDR3 is 16 residues long. J was trimmed by 3 bases and V by 2 bases; bases with no gene match: 9. Germline CDR1 reads SGHNT; CDR2 reads YYREEE (reference sequence). CDR3 bases: TGTGCCAGCAGCTTTACGGGCCAGGGGGCCGACTATGGCTACACCTTC. Amino acids: CASSFTGQGADYGYTF. The full variable domain, its missing parts supplied by reference TRBV5-4 and TRBJ1-2, is ETGVTQSPTHLIKTRGQQVTLRCSSQSGHNTVSWYQQALGQGPQFIFQYYREEENGRGNFPPRFSGLQFPNYSSELNVNALELDDSALYLCASSFTGQGADYGYTFGSGTRLTVV.

The chain recombines TRBV12-1 with TRBJ2-3. TRBV12-1 counts as a pseudogene. The CDR3 covers 11 residues. The chain's CDR3 is CASSFRNTQYF. CDR3 nucleotides: TGTGCCAGCAGCTTTCGGAACACGCAGTATTTT.

This clone has a handful of counts. Here the CDR3 DNA reads TGTGCCTGGAGTGTAGGCCGGGGCGGAGGTCAGCCCCAGCATTTT. Residues: CAWSVGRGGGQPQHF. The J gene is TRBJ1-5, the V gene TRBV30; perhaps TRBD1 as D (5 bases). The V and J ends lost 0 bases and 6 bases respectively, with 15 bases between them. Germline-derived CDR1 and CDR2 are GTSNPN and SVGIG (reference sequence). The length of the CDR3 is 15 residues. Full variable domain (outside the CDR3, taken from reference TRBV30 and TRBJ1-5): SQTIHQWPATLVQPVGSPLSLECTVEGTSNPNLYWYRQAAGRGLQLLFYSVGIGQISSEVPQNLSASRPQDRQFILSSKKLLLSDSGFYLCAWSVGRGGGQPQHFGDGTRLSIL.

Here the CDR3 reads CSVARDRDTGELFF. CDR3 DNA: TGCAGCGTCGCGAGGGACAGGGACACCGGGGAGCTGTTTTTT. The V call is TRBV29-1, the J call TRBJ2-2; 9 bases are shared with TRBD1. Trimming cost V 6 bases and J 3 bases; bases outside gene matches: 5. In germline, CDR1 is SQVTM, CDR2 ANQGSEA. This CDR3 has 14 residues.

The chain recombines TRBV2 with TRBJ1-5; D remains ambiguous. The CDR3 length is 15 residues. The V end lost 6 bases, the J end lost 0 bases, and 12 bases lay between the germline ends. Looked up from germline, CDR1 is SNHLY and CDR2 is FYNNEI. The CDR3 DNA follows: TGTGCCAGCAGCCCCGACACGTATAGCAATCAGCCCCAGCATTTT. As protein: CASSPDTYSNQPQHF.

The CDR3 sequence is CASSSEQRSQPQHF. CDR3 nucleotide sequence: TGTGCCAGCAGTTCAGAACAACGGAGTCAGCCCCAGCATTTT. V and J are TRBV2 and TRBJ1-5, with D hard to call. The germline gives CDR1 SNHLY, CDR2 FYNNEI. V was pared by 5 bases and J by 6 bases, with 14 bases between. The CDR3 contains 14 residues.

V and J are TRBV6-5 and TRBJ1-2, with 7 nucleotides matching TRBD1. Germline lookup yields CDR1 MNHEY and CDR2 SVGAGI. The CDR3 runs to 14 residues. V was pared by 2 bases and J by 1 base, with 1 base of the junction left unmatched. CDR3 sequence reads: CASSYDRDNYGYTF. In DNA, the CDR3 is TGTGCCAGCAGTTACGACAGGGATAACTATGGCTACACCTTC.

The chain combines TRBV6-5 with TRBJ2-1; 10 bases are shared with TRBD1. V lost 6 bases, J lost 5 bases, and 4 bases stayed unmatched. The V gene's germline CDR1 is MNHEY and CDR2 SVGAGI. The CDR3 totals 14 residues. In DNA form, the CDR3 reads TGTGCCAGCAGGGGGGGGACAGGGGACAATGAGCAGTTCTTC. Translated: CASRGGTGDNEQFF.

Concerning this clone: Additional DNA sequences in this sample encode the identical CDR3. The CDR3 DNA is TGTGCCAGCAGCTTGGGGGGCTCTGGAAACACCATATATTTT. As protein: CASSLGGSGNTIYF. J is TRBJ1-3 and V is TRBV5-6; D call uncertain. The CDR3 has 14 residues. V was pared by 0 bases and J by 0 bases, with 4 bases between. Germline loops: CDR1 SGHDT, CDR2 YYEEEE.

This sequence joins TRBV5-1 and TRBJ1-1; D gene uncertain. From germline, CDR1 is SGHRS and CDR2 YFSETQ. CDR3 length equals 15 residues. Deletions cut 2 bases from V and 2 bases from J, with 13 bases between. This CDR3 reads CASSFHSVGNTEAFF. CDR3 in DNA: TGCGCCAGCAGCTTCCACAGTGTCGGTAACACTGAAGCTTTCTTT.

V gene TRBV12-5 combines with J gene TRBJ2-7; D tentatively fits TRBD1 or TRBD2 (5 bases each). CDR1 is LGHNT and CDR2 is FRNRAP in the germline V gene. V gave up 6 bases and J gave up 3 bases, with 9 bases separating them. This CDR3 has 12 amino acids. The CDR3 DNA sequence: TGTGCTAGTGGCCGGGACGTCTACGAGCAGTACTTC. Protein: CASGRDVYEQYF.